Listed below are T cell receptor beta chains from one sample, sequenced in a study of OX40 agonist ivuxolimab in advanced cancers. Sequencing used immunoSEQ multiplex PCR; TCRdb keeps in-frame clones, though not all of them. The sample yields tens of thousands of clones, around 84% seen once. The input for sequencing was CD4+ or CD8+ T cells sorted from blood, taken in a trial of the OX40 agonist ivuxolimab. Source of these receptors: an adult with an advanced solid tumor such as melanoma, head and neck, liver or kidney cancer. The conserved cysteine and the conserved F or W are not part of the CDR3 here.

TRBV7-3 | ASSLISGGKAF
TRBV5-1 | ASSTIAGGLGHEQF
TRBV21-1 | ATTDVYGYRDYNEQF
TRBV6-1 | ASTPGPVRNQPQH
TRBV11-2 | ASSLVVSGNTEAF
TRBV5-1 | ASRQGTGNTEAF
TRBV5-1 | ASSSRLGQGAEQY
TRBV19 | ASRGGLADALGFYNEQF
TRBV30 | AWAPRADTEAF
TRBV6-5 | ASSRSETQY
TRBV19 | ASSPPYGGEAF
TRBV2 | ASSPTLPSGGGGNQPQH
TRBV27 | ASSSASRGGYT
TRBV30 | AWSPGGAGTRGYT
TRBV7-2 | ASSLAGEREQY
TRBV7-6 | ASSLLAGGPEQY
TRBV30 | AWSVGTGNIQY
TRBV18 | ASSSTGTPAYEQY
TRBV14 | ASSQGQGWYNEQF
TRBV19 | ASSIAGGPGELF
TRBV14 | ASSQVDRGFYNEQF
TRBV5-1 | ASSLVGAIYEQY
TRBV27 | ASSLSGTND
TRBV9 | ASSVEADTQY
TRBV6-1 | ATWARLRDEQF
TRBV5-8 | ASSLSYRDGYT
TRBV27 | ASAPGQGIYEQY
TRBV11-1 | ASSSDRSGNTIY
TRBV7-2 | ASSQGMSSSNYGYT
TRBV4-1 | ASSKTLNTGSGTWEQF
TRBV11-1 | ASSQAGVGTQY
TRBV5-6 | ASSSYSHEQY
TRBV5-5 | ASSLAGFPTYEQY
TRBV7-2 | ASSLGSDRPTQY